A selection of T cell receptor beta chains follows, all from one sample in a study of shared clonotypes between healthy human individuals. TCRdb's table, derived via immunoSEQ multiplex PCR, lists solely in-frame clones and lacks some. This sample has about 470,000 clones, with 75% to 85% found just once. The sample was PBMCs. These receptors were collected from a woman in her forties in good health. Some clones in this sample may be carry-over from other donors' samples. The CDR3 runs from the conserved cysteine through the conserved F or W. The D gene is left open where the match is weak. Where a row states a size, it is once, few, many or the class of an expanded clone; other rows omit it.

V gene	J gene	clone size	D gene	CDR3 protein	CDR3 DNA
TRBV7-9	TRBJ1-4	.	.	CASSLGGLGATNEKLFF	TGTGCCAGCAGCTTAGGTGGCCTGGGGGCTACTAATGAAAAACTGTTTTTT
TRBV9	TRBJ2-3	.	.	CASSVQDYTDTQYF	TGTGCCAGCAGCGTCCAGGACTACACAGATACGCAGTATTTT
TRBV28	TRBJ2-7	many	TRBD1	CASSLGDWTGGYYEQYF	TGTGCCAGCAGTTTAGGCGATTGGACAGGGGGCTACTACGAGCAGTACTTC
TRBV27	TRBJ2-7	once	.	CASSPDYSSYEQYF	TGTGCCAGCAGTCCGGACTATAGCTCCTACGAGCAGTACTTC
TRBV11-2	TRBJ2-7	.	.	CASSLGGGYEQYF	TGTGCCAGCAGCTTAGGTGGGGGGTACGAGCAGTACTTC
TRBV30	TRBJ1-4	.	.	CAWSVGLTNEKLFF	TGTGCCTGGAGTGTTGGACTAACTAATGAAAAACTGTTTTTT
TRBV6-4	TRBJ2-3	.	.	CASSDDPGRGTDTQYF	TGTGCCAGCAGTGACGACCCGGGAAGAGGCACAGATACGCAGTATTTT
TRBV15	TRBJ2-2	.	.	CATSRGVGYTGELFF	TGTGCCACCAGCAGAGGGGTGGGGTACACCGGGGAGCTGTTTTTT
TRBV7-2	TRBJ1-1	.	.	CASSLARNTEAFF	TGTGCCAGCAGCTTGGCTAGGAACACTGAAGCTTTCTTT
TRBV5-1	TRBJ2-5	.	.	CASSLLEGQETQYF	TGCGCCAGCAGCTTGCTGGAGGGTCAAGAGACCCAGTACTTC
TRBV7-3	TRBJ1-1	many	.	CASSLTPNTEAFF	TGTGCCAGCAGCCTAACTCCGAACACTGAAGCTTTCTTT
TRBV25-1	TRBJ1-4	.	.	CASTRTGDNEKLFF	TGTGCCAGCACTCGAACAGGCGATAATGAAAAACTGTTTTTT
TRBV19	TRBJ1-1	.	.	CASSIGGRRAFF	TGTGCCAGTAGTATAGGAGGCCGGCGCGCTTTCTTT
TRBV30	TRBJ1-1	.	TRBD1	CAWDRGQGTEAFF	TGTGCCTGGGACAGGGGGCAGGGCACTGAAGCTTTCTTT
TRBV6-6	TRBJ1-2	.	.	CASKPGTFPYGYTF	TGTGCCAGCAAACCCGGGACCTTCCCCTATGGCTACACCTTC
TRBV6-5	TRBJ2-2	.	TRBD2	CASSSTSGTGELFF	TGTGCCAGCAGTTCGACTAGCGGGACCGGGGAGCTGTTTTTT
TRBV11-2	TRBJ2-2	.	.	CASSLPDGELFF	TGTGCCAGCAGCTTACCTGACGGGGAGCTGTTTTTT
TRBV7-3	TRBJ2-1	.	.	CASSPSGSTYNEQFF	TGTGCCAGCAGCCCAAGCGGTTCCACCTACAATGAGCAGTTCTTC
TRBV10-2	TRBJ1-5	few	.	CASSDLGGQPQHF	TGCGCCAGCAGTGATTTAGGGGGTCAGCCCCAGCATTTT
TRBV4-3	TRBJ1-4	.	.	CASSPSGGVGGGEKLFF	TGCGCCAGCAGCCCCAGTGGCGGGGTCGGGGGAGGTGAAAAACTGTTTTTT
TRBV7-2	TRBJ2-4	.	TRBD1	CASSLDRGDKNIQYF	TGTGCCAGCAGCTTGGACAGGGGGGACAAAAACATTCAGTACTTC
TRBV18	TRBJ2-7	.	TRBD2	CASSPGVAGTYEQYF	TGTGCCAGCTCACCGGGGGTAGCGGGTACCTACGAGCAGTACTTC
TRBV19	TRBJ2-7	.	TRBD1	CASSMARTGSPYEQYF	TGTGCCAGTAGTATGGCTAGGACAGGGAGTCCCTACGAGCAGTACTTC
TRBV4-1	TRBJ1-6	.	TRBD1	CASSFDREDNSPLHF	TGCGCCAGCAGCTTCGACAGGGAAGATAATTCACCCCTCCACTTT
TRBV18	TRBJ1-2	.	.	CASSPPVSNYGYTF	TGTGCCAGCTCACCACCGGTTTCAAACTATGGCTACACCTTC
TRBV19	TRBJ1-2	.	TRBD1	CASSVGTGRNYGYTF	TGTGCCAGTAGTGTAGGGACAGGGAGGAACTATGGCTACACCTTC
TRBV4-3	TRBJ2-2	.	TRBD2	CASSRGLAGDFTGELFF	TGCGCCAGCAGCCGGGGACTAGCGGGGGATTTCACCGGGGAGCTGTTTTTT
TRBV30	TRBJ1-1	.	TRBD1	CAWSPLTGGLEFSEAFF	TGTGCCTGGAGTCCGCTGACAGGGGGGCTTGAATTTTCTGAAGCTTTCTTT
TRBV28	TRBJ2-7	.	TRBD2	CASNPLAGPFYEQYF	TGTGCCAGCAACCCTTTAGCGGGCCCCTTCTACGAGCAGTACTTC
TRBV6-1	TRBJ2-1	.	TRBD2	CASSVLAGPLRDEQFF	TGTGCCAGCAGTGTGCTAGCGGGCCCCCTCCGGGATGAGCAGTTCTTC
TRBV5-6	TRBJ2-7	.	.	CASSSLDRDGGEQYF	TGTGCCAGCAGCTCGCTCGACAGAGACGGCGGGGAGCAGTACTTC
TRBV6-5	TRBJ1-1	once	TRBD1	CASSSRTGEDTEAFF	TGTGCCAGCAGTTCACGGACAGGGGAGGACACTGAAGCTTTCTTT
TRBV30	TRBJ1-5	.	.	CAWSVLGLTQGNPPQHF	TGTGCCTGGAGTGTACTCGGTTTAACGCAGGGTAATCCGCCCCAGCATTTT
TRBV7-2	TRBJ1-3	.	.	CASSLTGAGNTIYF	TGTGCCAGCAGCCTGACAGGAGCTGGAAACACCATATATTTT
TRBV6-5	TRBJ2-7	.	TRBD2	CASSYPSGGYYEQYF	TGTGCCAGCAGTTACCCCTCGGGAGGATACTACGAGCAGTACTTC
TRBV13	TRBJ2-7	.	.	CASSLGARDGYEQYF	TGTGCCAGCAGCTTAGGGGCGCGGGATGGGTACGAGCAGTACTTC
TRBV5-4	TRBJ1-3	.	.	CASSLTMGGSGNTIYF	TGTGCCAGCAGCTTGACGATGGGGGGCTCTGGAAACACCATATATTTT
TRBV5-4	TRBJ2-7	.	.	CASSLDKGTEQYF	TGTGCCAGCAGCTTGGACAAAGGGACTGAGCAGTACTTC
TRBV18	TRBJ2-5	.	TRBD1	CASSPPIGTAYQETQYF	TGTGCCAGCTCACCACCGATAGGGACAGCATACCAAGAGACCCAGTACTTC
TRBV5-1	TRBJ2-4	.	.	CASNTIIGAKNIQYF	TGCGCCAGCAACACAATTATTGGGGCTAAAAACATTCAGTACTTC
TRBV18	TRBJ2-5	.	TRBD2	CASSPGLDQETQYF	TGTGCCAGCTCACCTGGACTAGACCAAGAGACCCAGTACTTC